In its sample, the clone carrying this T cell receptor beta chain was seen once. Trimming at V came to 4 bases and at J to 5 bases, leaving 10 bases not matched to a gene. The CDR3 is 15 residues long. Germline lookup yields CDR1 MGHRA and CDR2 YSYEKL. This sample was included in a study of blood T cell repertoires in COVID-19. TCRdb's table, derived via immunoSEQ multiplex PCR, lists solely in-frame clones and lacks some. The repertoire holds approximately 400,000 clones, approximately 77% seen once, with over 0.95% in the top ten. The TCR originated in a human donor with acute or convalescent COVID-19. The donor label of this sample is uncertain. The specimen sequenced was peripheral blood. The chain recombines TRBV4-1 with TRBJ1-1, with 7 bases that match TRBD1. The CDR3 DNA reads TGCGCCAGCAGCCCGCCCGCAGGGGGGAGTACTGAAGCTTTCTTT. It translates to CASSPPAGGSTEAFF.